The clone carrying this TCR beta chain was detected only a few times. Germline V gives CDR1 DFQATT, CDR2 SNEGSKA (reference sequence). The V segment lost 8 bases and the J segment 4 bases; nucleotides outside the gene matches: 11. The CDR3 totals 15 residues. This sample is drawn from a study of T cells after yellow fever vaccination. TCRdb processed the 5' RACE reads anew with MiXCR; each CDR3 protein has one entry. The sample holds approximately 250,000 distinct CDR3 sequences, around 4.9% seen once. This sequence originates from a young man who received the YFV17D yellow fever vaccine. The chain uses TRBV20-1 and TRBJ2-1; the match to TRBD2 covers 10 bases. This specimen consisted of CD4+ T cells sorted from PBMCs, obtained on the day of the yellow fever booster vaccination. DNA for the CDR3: TGCAGTACTTCTTCCGGGACTAGCGAGTACAATGAGCAGTTCTTC. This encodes CSTSSGTSEYNEQFF.